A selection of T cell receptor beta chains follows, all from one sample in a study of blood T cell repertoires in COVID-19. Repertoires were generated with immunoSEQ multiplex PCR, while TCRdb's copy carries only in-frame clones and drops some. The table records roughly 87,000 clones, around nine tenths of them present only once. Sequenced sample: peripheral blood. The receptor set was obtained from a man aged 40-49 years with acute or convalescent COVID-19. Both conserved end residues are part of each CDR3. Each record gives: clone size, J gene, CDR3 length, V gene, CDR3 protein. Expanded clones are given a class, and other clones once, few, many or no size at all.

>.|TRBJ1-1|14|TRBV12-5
CASGYRDMNTEAFF
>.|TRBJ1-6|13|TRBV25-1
CASSGAYNSPLHF
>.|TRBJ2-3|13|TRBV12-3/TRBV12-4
CASSGDSTDTQYF
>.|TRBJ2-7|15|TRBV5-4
CASSQGLAGPYEQYF
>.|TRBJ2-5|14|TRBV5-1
CASSRRGDQETQYF
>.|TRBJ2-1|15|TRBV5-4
CASSLPRAGNNEQFF
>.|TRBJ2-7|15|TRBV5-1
CASSLWPDGTYEQYF
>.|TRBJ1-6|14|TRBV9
CASSVDPNNSPLHF
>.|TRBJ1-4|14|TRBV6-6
CASSRDMFGEKLFF
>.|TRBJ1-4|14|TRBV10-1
CELQGPGSNEKLFF
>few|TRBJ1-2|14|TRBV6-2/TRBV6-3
CASSSGDSLYGYTF
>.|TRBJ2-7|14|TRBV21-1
CASSKVDSSYEQYF
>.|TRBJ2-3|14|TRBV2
CASSTGGITDTQYF
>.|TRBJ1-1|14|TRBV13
CASSDRGLGTEAFF
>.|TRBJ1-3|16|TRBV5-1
CASSLAASYPGNTIYF
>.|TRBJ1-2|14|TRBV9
CASSVGTGYYGYTF
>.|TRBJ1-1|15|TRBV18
CASSRGGGYNTEAFF
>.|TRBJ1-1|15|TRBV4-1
CASSQVMTGPTEAFF
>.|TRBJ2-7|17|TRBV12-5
CASGLAPGELFSYEQYF
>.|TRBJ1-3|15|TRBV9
CASSPTGHSGNTIYF
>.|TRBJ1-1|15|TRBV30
CAWSPGTGSNTEAFF
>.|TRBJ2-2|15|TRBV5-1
CASSFLGGPDGELFF
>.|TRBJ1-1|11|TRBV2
CASTVNTEAFF
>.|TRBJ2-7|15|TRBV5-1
CASSWVGEASYEQYF